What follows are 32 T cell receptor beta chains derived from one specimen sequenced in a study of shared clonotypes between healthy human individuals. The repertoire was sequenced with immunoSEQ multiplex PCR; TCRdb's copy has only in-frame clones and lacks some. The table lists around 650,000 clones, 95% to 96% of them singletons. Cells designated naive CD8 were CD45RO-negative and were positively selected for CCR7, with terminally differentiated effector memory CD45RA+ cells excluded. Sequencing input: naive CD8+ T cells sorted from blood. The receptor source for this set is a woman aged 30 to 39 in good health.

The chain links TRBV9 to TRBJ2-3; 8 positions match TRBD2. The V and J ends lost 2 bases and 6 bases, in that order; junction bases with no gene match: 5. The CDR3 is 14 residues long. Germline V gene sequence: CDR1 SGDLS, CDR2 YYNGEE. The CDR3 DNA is TGTGCCAGCAGCGTTAGCGGGAAGTTGGATACGCAGTATTTT. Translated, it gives CASSVSGKLDTQYF.

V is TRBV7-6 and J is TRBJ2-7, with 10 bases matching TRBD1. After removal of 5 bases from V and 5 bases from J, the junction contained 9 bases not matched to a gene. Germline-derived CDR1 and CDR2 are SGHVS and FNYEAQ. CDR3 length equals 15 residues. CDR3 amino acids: CASSPFAGTGDEQYF. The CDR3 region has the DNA TGTGCCAGCAGCCCTTTTGCCGGGACAGGGGACGAGCAGTACTTC.

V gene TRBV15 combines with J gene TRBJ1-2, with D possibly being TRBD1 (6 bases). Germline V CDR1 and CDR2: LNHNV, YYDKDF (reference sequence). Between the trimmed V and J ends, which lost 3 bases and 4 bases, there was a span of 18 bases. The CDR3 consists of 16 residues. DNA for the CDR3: TGTGCCACCAGCAGCCCAAACAGGGAGGCGATCTATGGCTACACCTTC. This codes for CATSSPNREAIYGYTF.

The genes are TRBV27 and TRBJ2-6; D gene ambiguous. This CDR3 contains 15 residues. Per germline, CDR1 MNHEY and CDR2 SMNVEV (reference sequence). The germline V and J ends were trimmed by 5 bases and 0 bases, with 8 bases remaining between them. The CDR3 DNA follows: TGTGCCAGCAGTCCAGTAGGCTCTGGGGCCAACGTCCTGACTTTC. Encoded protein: CASSPVGSGANVLTF.

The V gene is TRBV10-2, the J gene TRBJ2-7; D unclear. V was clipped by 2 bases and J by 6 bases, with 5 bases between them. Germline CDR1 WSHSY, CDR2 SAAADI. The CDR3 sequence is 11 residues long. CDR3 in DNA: TGCGCCAGCAGTGAGCGGGCCGAGCAGTACTTC. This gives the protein CASSERAEQYF.

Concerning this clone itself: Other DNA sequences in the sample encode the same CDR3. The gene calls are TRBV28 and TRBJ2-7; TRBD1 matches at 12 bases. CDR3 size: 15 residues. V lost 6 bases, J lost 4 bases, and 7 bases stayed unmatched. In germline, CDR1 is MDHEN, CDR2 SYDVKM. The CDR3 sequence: CASRPGTGGFYEQYF. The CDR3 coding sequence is TGTGCCAGCAGACCCGGGACAGGGGGCTTTTACGAGCAGTACTTC. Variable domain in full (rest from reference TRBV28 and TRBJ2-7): DVKVTQSSRYLVKRTGEKVFLECVQDMDHENMFWYRQDPGLGLRLIYFSYDVKMKEKGDIPEGYSVSREKKERFSLILESASTNQTSMYLCASRPGTGGFYEQYFGPGTRLTVT.

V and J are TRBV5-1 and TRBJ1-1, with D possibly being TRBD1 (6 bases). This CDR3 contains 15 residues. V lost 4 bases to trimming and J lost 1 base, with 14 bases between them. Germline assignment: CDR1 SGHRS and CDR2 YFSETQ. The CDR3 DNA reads TGCGCCAGCAGCCCCCCGGACAGATGGAACACTGAAGCTTTCTTT. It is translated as CASSPPDRWNTEAFF.

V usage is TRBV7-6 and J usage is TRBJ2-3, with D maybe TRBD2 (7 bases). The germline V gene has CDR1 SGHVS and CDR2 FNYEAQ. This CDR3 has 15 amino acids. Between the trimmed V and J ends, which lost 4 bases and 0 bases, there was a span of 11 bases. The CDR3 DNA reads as TGTGCCAGCAGCTCGGGGGGCGGAAGCACAGATACGCAGTATTTT. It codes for CASSSGGGSTDTQYF.

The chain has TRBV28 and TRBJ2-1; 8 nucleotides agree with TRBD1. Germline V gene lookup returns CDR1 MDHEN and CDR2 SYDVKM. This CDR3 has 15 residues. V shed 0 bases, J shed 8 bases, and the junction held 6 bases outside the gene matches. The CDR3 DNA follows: TGTGCCAGCAGTTTATGGGACAGGGAAGTTGATGAGCAGTTCTTC. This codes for CASSLWDREVDEQFF.

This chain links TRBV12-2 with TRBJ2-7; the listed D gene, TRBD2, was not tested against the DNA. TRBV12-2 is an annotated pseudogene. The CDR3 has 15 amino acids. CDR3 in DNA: TGTGCAAGTCGCTCAGGACTACCTAAGACCTACGAGCAGTACTTC. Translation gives CASRSGLPKTYEQYF.

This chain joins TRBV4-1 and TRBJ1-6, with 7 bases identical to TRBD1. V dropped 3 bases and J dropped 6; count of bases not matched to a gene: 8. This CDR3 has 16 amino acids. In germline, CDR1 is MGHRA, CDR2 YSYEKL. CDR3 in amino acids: CASSHRPGQPNSPLHF. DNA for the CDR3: TGCGCCAGCAGCCACCGCCCGGGACAGCCTAATTCACCCCTCCACTTT.

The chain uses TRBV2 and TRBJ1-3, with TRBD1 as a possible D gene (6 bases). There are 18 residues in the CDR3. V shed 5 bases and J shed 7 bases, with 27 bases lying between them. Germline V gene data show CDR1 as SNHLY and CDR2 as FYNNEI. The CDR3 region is CASSTTGTFVSSGNTIYF. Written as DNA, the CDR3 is TGTGCCAGCAGTACCACGGGGACATTCGTCTCTTCGGGGAACACCATATATTTT.

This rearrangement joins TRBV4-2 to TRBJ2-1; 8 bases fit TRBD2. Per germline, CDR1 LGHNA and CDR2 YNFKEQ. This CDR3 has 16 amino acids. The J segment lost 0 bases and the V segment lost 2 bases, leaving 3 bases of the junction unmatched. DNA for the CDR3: TGTGCCAGCAGCCAACCGGGGGGGGGCTCCTACAATGAGCAGTTCTTC. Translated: CASSQPGGGSYNEQFF.

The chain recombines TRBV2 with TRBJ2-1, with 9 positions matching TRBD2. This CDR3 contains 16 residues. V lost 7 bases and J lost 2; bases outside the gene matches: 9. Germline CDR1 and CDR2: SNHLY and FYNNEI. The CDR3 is CASKLAGEGTYNEQFF. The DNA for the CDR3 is TGTGCCAGCAAACTAGCGGGTGAAGGCACCTACAATGAGCAGTTCTTC.

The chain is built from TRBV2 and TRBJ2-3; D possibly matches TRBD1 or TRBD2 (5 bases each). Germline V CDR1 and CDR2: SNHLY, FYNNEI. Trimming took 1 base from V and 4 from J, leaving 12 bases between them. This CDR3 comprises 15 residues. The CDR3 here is CASSEGGVVADTQYF. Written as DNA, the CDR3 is TGTGCCAGCAGTGAAGGAGGGGTCGTGGCAGATACGCAGTATTTT.

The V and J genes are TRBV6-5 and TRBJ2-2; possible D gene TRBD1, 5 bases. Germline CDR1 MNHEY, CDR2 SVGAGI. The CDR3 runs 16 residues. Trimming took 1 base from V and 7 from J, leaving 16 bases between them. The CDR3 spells CASSYFGHFLDGELFF. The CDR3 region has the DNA TGTGCCAGCAGTTACTTTGGACACTTCCTTGACGGGGAGCTGTTTTTT.

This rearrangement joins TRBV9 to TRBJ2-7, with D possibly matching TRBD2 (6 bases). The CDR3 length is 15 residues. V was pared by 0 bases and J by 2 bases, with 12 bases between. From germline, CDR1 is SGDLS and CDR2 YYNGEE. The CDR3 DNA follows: TGTGCCAGCAGCGTAGAGACGGGAGTACCCTACGAGCAGTACTTC. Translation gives CASSVETGVPYEQYF.

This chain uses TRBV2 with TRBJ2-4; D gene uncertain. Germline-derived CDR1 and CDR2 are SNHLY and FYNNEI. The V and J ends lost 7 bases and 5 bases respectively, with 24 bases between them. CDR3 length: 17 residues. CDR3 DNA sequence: TGTGCCAGCACAACACCCCCGGGTCTATCGGGCGAAAACATTCAGTACTTC. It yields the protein CASTTPPGLSGENIQYF.

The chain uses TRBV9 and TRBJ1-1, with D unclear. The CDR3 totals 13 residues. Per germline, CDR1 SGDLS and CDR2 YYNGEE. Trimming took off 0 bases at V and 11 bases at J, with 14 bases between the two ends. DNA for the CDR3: TGTGCCAGCAGCGTAGCTGGAACCCCCGGCGCTTTCTTT. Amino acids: CASSVAGTPGAFF.

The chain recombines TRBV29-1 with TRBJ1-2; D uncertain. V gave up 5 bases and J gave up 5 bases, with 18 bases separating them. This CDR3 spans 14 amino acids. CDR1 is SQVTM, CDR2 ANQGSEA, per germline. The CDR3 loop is CSVPDHLTVYGYTF. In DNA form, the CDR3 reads TGCAGCGTTCCCGACCACCTAACAGTATATGGCTACACCTTC. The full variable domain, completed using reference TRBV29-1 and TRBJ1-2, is SAVISQKPSRDICQRGTSLTIQCQVDSQVTMMFWYRQQPGQSLTLIATANQGSEATYESGFVIDKFPISRPNLTFSTLTVSNMSPEDSSIYLCSVPDHLTVYGYTFGSGTRLTVV.

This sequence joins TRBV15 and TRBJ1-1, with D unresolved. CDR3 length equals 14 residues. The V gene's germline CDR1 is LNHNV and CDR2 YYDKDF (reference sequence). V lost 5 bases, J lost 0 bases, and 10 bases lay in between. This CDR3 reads CATSGGRLNTEAFF. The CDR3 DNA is TGTGCCACCAGCGGAGGACGGCTGAACACTGAAGCTTTCTTT.

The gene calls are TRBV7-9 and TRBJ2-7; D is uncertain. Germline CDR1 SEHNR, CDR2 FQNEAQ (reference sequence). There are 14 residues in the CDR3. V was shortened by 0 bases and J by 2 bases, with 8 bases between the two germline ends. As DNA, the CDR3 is TGTGCCAGCAGCTTAGCAACCACGGCCTACGAGCAGTACTTC. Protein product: CASSLATTAYEQYF.

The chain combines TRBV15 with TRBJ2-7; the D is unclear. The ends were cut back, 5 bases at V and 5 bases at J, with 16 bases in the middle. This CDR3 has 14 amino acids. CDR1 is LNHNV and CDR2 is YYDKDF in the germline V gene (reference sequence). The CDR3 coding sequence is TGTGCCACCAGCCGAGGTCGGTTGGACGACGAGCAGTACTTC. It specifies CATSRGRLDDEQYF.

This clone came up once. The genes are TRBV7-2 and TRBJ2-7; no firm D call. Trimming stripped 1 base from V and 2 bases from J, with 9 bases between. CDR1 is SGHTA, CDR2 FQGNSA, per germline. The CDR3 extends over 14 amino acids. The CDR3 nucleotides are TGTGCCAGCAGCTTAGAGCCAGGAGCCTACGAGCAGTACTTC. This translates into CASSLEPGAYEQYF.

The CDR3 loop reads CASSLWGTSFLAEQFF. CDR3 DNA: TGTGCCAGCAGCCTATGGGGGACATCCTTTTTAGCTGAGCAGTTCTTC. J is TRBJ2-1 and V is TRBV28, with D possibly matching TRBD1 (6 bases). The CDR3 is 16 residues long. Germline values: CDR1 MDHEN, CDR2 SYDVKM. The V gene lost 6 bases and the J gene lost 9 bases, with 24 bases spanning the gap.

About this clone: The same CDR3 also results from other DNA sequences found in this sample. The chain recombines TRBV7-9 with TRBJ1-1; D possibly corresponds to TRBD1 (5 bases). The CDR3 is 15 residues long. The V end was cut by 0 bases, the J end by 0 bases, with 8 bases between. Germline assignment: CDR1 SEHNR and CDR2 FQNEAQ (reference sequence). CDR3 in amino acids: CASSLAQGLNTEAFF. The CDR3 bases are TGTGCCAGCAGCTTAGCCCAGGGATTGAACACTGAAGCTTTCTTT.

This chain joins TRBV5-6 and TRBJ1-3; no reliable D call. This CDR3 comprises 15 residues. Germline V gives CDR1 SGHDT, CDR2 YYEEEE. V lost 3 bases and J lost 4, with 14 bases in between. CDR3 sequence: CASSSDPDGGNTIYF. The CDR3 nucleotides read TGTGCCAGCAGCTCTGACCCAGATGGGGGAAACACCATATATTTT.

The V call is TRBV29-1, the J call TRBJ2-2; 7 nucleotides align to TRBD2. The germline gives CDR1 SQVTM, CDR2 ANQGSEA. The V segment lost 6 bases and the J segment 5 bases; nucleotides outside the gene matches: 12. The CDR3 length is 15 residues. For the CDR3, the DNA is TGCAGCGTGGGAAGGTCTAGCGGTACAACCGGGGAGCTGTTTTTT. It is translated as CSVGRSSGTTGELFF.

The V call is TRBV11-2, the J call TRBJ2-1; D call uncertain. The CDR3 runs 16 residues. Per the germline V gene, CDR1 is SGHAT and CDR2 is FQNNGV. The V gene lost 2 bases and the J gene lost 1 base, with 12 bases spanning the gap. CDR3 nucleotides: TGTGCCAGCAGCTTATTGGGCCATCCGTCCTACAATGAGCAGTTCTTC. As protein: CASSLLGHPSYNEQFF.

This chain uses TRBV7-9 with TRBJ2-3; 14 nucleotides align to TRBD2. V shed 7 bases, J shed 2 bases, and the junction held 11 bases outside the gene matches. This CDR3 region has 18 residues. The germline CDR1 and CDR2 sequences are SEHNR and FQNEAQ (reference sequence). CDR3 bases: TGTGCCAGCACCCCCGACGGGGGACTAGCGGGAGCCACAGATACGCAGTATTTT. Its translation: CASTPDGGLAGATDTQYF.

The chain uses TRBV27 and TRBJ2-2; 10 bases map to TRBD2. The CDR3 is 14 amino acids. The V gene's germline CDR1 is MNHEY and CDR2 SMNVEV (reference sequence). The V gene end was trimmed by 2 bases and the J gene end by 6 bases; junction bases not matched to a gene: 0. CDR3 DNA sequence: TGTGCCAGCAGTTTACTAGCGGGAGCCGGGGAGCTGTTTTTT. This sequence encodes CASSLLAGAGELFF.

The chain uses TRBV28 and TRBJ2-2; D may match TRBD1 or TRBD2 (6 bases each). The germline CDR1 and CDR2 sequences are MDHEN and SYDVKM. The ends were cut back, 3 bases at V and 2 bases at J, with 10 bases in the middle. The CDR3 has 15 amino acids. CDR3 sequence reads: CASSFRGLNTGELFF. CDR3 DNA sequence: TGTGCCAGCAGTTTTCGGGGGCTAAACACCGGGGAGCTGTTTTTT.